The entry below gives a single T cell receptor beta chain sequence along with its context. No antigen is known for it. The naive CD8 subset, CD45RO-negative cells positively selected for CCR7, excluded terminally differentiated effector memory CD45RA+ cells. These data originate in a study of shared clonotypes between healthy human individuals. Overall study results and limits: For naive CD4 cells, approximately 4.7% of clonotypes were shared across a handful of donors.

The CDR3 is 15 residues long. Germline V gene sequence: CDR1 PRHDT, CDR2 FYEKMQ (reference sequence). V was shortened by 4 bases and J by 7 bases, with 17 bases between the two germline ends. In the original workflow: Filtering differed, since immunoSEQ gave only junction sequences and no quality scores. Sequencing was performed with immunoSEQ multiplex PCR; in TCRdb, only in-frame clones are kept and a portion is missing. That table supplies the V and J calls and clone size; D and trimming were determined from the DNA. The table has about 820,000 clones, 85% to 95% seen once. The sequenced sample consisted of naive CD8+ T cells sorted from blood. The sequence was collected from a young man in good health. V usage is TRBV13 and J usage is TRBJ2-1, with unresolved D. CDR3 protein: CASSSDLWQENEQFF. The CDR3 nucleotides read TGTGCCAGCAGCTCTGACCTATGGCAGGAGAATGAGCAGTTCTTC.